This T cell receptor beta chain was profiled in a study of human T cells and chemical hapten exposure. Background on the study: TCR yields per sample varied, mainly owing to small pooled library volume differences.

Time point of the sample: patch test 1, 2 weeks after DPC sensitization. The sample's treatment: therapeutic diphenylcyclopropenone sensitization with weekly scalp DPC. Many counts were recorded for this clonotype. TCRdb called the RACE reads again in MiXCR, with one record for every CDR3 protein. In the table there are 75,000 to 95,000 distinct CDR3 sequences, about 11% of which are singletons. CDR3 length: 11 amino acids. V was trimmed by 6 bases and J by 3 bases, leaving 5 bases between them. Looked up from germline, CDR1 is MDHEN and CDR2 is SYDVKM. Source: whole blood, taken in connection with sensitization to the hapten diphenylcyclopropenone (DPC). The receptor was derived from an older woman with alopecia areata. Some clones in this sample may be carry-over from other donors' samples. This rearrangement joins TRBV28 to TRBJ1-2, with D unresolved. The CDR3 DNA sequence: TGTGCCAGCAGGAGCTACTATGGCTACACCTTC. Translated, it gives CASRSYYGYTF.